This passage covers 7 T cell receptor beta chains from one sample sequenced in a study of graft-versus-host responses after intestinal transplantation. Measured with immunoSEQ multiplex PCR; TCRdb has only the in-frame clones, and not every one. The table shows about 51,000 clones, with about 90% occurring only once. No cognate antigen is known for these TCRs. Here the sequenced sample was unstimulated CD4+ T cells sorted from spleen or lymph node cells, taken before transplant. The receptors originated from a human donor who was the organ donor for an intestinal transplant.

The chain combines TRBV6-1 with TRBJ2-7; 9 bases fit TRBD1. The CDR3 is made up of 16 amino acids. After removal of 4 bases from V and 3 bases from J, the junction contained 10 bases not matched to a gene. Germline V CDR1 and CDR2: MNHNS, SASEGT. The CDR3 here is CASSVTGTGTFYEQYF. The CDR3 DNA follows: TGTGCCAGCAGTGTCACCGGGACAGGGACTTTCTACGAGCAGTACTTC.

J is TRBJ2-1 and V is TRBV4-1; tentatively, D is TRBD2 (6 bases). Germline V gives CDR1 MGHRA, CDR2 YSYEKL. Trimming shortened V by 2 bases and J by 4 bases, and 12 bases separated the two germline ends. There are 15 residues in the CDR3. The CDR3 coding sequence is TGCGCCAGCAGCCAACCGGGACTGGCTTACAATGAGCAGTTCTTC. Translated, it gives CASSQPGLAYNEQFF.

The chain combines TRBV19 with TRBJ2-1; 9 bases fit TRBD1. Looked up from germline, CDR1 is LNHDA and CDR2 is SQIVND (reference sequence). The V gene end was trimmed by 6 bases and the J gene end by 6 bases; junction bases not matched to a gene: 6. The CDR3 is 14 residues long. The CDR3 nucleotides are TGTGCCAGTAGAACAGGGGGCTATAGCAATGAGCAGTTCTTC. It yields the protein CASRTGGYSNEQFF. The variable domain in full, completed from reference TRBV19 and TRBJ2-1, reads DGGITQSPKYLFRKEGQNVTLSCEQNLNHDAMYWYRQDPGQGLRLIYYSQIVNDFQKGDIAEGYSVSREKKESFPLTVTSAQKNPTAFYLCASRTGGYSNEQFFGPGTRLTVL.

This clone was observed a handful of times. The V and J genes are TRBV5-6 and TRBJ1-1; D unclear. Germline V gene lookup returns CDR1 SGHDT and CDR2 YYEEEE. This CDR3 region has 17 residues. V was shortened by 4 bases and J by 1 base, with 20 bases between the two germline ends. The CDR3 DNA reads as TGTGCCAGCAGCGACTTGAGGATGACGAAGAGGAACACTGAAGCTTTCTTT. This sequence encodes CASSDLRMTKRNTEAFF.

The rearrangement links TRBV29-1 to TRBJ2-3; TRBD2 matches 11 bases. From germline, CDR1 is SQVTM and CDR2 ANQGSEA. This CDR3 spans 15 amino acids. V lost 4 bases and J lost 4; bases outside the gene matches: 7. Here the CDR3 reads CSVASGLAASDTQYF. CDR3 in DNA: TGCAGCGTTGCGTCGGGACTAGCGGCCTCAGATACGCAGTATTTT.

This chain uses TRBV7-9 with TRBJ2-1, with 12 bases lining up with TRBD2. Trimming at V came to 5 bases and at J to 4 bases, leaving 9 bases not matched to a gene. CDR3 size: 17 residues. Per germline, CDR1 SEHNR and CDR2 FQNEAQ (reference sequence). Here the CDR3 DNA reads TGTGCCAGCAGCAAACGGACTAGCGGGACAATATACAATGAGCAGTTCTTC. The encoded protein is CASSKRTSGTIYNEQFF.

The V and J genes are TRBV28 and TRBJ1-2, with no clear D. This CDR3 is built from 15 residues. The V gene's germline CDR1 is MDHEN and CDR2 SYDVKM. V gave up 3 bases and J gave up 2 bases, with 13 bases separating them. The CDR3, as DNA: TGTGCCAGCAGTTTTCGGGGATCGGGGAACTATGGCTACACCTTC. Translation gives CASSFRGSGNYGYTF.